A selection of T cell receptor beta chains follows, all from one sample in a study of CD8 T cells in ankylosing spondylitis. TCRdb fed the 5' RACE reads into MiXCR, producing one record per CDR3 protein. The sample records about 35,000 distinct CDR3 sequences, roughly 3% being singletons. Input material: blood, either unsorted or a sorted T cell fraction (not recorded which). These receptors originate from a male donor with ankylosing spondylitis or in good health (not recorded which). CDR3s include the opening cysteine and the closing phenylalanine or tryptophan. A D gene is named only where the DNA matches it firmly. The size entry gives how often the clone was seen (once, few, many) or a class if it is expanded.

TRBV9	.	many	TRBJ1-5	CASSKNSNQPQHF	TGTGCCAGCAGCAAGAATAGCAATCAGCCCCAGCATTTT
TRBV9	TRBD2	many	TRBJ2-3	CASSVVVAGGHTDTQYF	TGTGCCAGCAGCGTAGTTGTAGCGGGGGGGCATACAGATACGCAGTATTTT
TRBV9	.	many	TRBJ2-5	CASSVNEGTQYF	TGTGCCAGCAGCGTAAACGAAGGGACCCAGTACTTC
TRBV9	.	many	TRBJ1-1	CASSVGVQTNTEAFF	TGTGCCAGCAGCGTAGGAGTACAGACGAACACTGAAGCTTTCTTT
TRBV9	.	many	TRBJ2-4	CASSDSPTFINIQYF	TGTGCCAGCAGCGACTCTCCTACCTTCATCAACATTCAGTACTTC
TRBV9	.	many	TRBJ2-1	CASSVWDNEQFF	TGTGCCAGCAGCGTCTGGGACAATGAGCAGTTCTTC
TRBV9	.	many	TRBJ1-6	CASSPTWGNNSPLHF	TGTGCCAGCAGCCCTACATGGGGGAATAATTCACCCCTCCACTTT
TRBV9	.	many	TRBJ2-3	CASSVEGGRGGTDTQYF	TGTGCCAGCAGCGTAGAAGGAGGGAGGGGGGGCACAGATACGCAGTATTTT
TRBV9	.	many	TRBJ2-2	CASSVGIANTGELFF	TGTGCCAGCAGCGTAGGGATAGCCAACACCGGGGAGCTGTTTTTT
TRBV9	.	many	TRBJ2-1	CASSAHIRRENEQFF	TGTGCCAGCAGCGCCCATATCCGTCGGGAGAATGAGCAGTTCTTC
TRBV9	.	many	TRBJ2-2	CASSVAGTGELFF	TGTGCCAGCAGCGTAGCAGGGACCGGGGAGCTGTTTTTT
TRBV9	TRBD1	many	TRBJ2-2	CASRGTGKTGELFF	TGTGCCAGCCGGGGGACAGGGAAGACCGGGGAGCTGTTTTTT
TRBV9	.	many	TRBJ2-3	CASSMPGLSTDTQYF	TGTGCCAGCAGCATGCCGGGACTTAGCACAGATACGCAGTATTTT